This entry concerns a single TCR beta chain. The sample has other DNA sequences that encode this CDR3 too. CDR1 is MGHDK, CDR2 SYGVNS, per germline. V lost 2 bases to trimming and J lost 5 bases, with 6 bases between them. The length of the CDR3 is 12 residues. This entry belongs to a study of shared clonotypes between healthy human individuals. Here immunoSEQ multiplex PCR was the method, and the copy in TCRdb shows in-frame clones only, minus some. The table records around 1.5 million clones, around 98% of them present only once. The sample was naive CD4+ T cells sorted from blood. Indicated subset: CD45RA+ positively selected. The chain recombines TRBV25-1 with TRBJ1-1; D is uncertain. The TCR originated in a man aged 25 to 40 in good health. CDR3 loop: CASSEVGTEAFF. In DNA form, the CDR3 reads TGTGCCAGCAGTGAAGTAGGTACTGAAGCTTTCTTT. Combining the CDR3 with reference TRBV25-1 and TRBJ1-1 gives the whole variable domain EADIYQTPRYLVIGTGKKITLECSQTMGHDKMYWYQQDPGMELHLIHYSYGVNSTEKGDLSSESTVSRIRTEHFPLTLESARPSHTSQYLCASSEVGTEAFFGQGTRLTVV.